This is a list of T cell receptor beta chains from one sample in a study of a mutant IDH1 vaccine in newly diagnosed glioma. Only in-frame clones appear in the TCRdb table, and some are missing; sequencing was by immunoSEQ multiplex PCR. The sample consists of about 60,000 clones, roughly 81% of them appearing once. Antigens for these TCRs are unknown. The specimen comprised PBMCs, sampled from a glioma patient whose treatment included an IDH1 peptide vaccine. The receptors come from a man aged 35 to 55 with glioma. The CDR3 runs from the conserved cysteine through the conserved F or W.

TRBV29-1 | CSVVGDNYGYTF
TRBV5-1 | CASSLWGTGSGYNEQFF
TRBV30 | CAWSREYYGYTF
TRBV7-2 | CASSLGGGNLFF
TRBV5-1 | CASRGASTGELFF
TRBV7-6 | CASSLVGTVMTYEQYF
TRBV27 | CASSRGRGQGIGEQYF
TRBV5-4 | CASSQDPTLGRAEKLFF
TRBV6-1 | CASSESISGNTIYF
TRBV30 | CAWDRVNTEAFF
TRBV23-1 | CASSQWTGNTGELFF
TRBV9 | CASSVDGGGKNIQYF
TRBV14 | CASSQETRRSYTF
TRBV9 | CASSARTGNEKLFF
TRBV30 | CAWSVGQIEKLFF
TRBV6-8 | CASSSPDGSTNEKLFF
TRBV6-1 | CASSETLPTYEQYF
TRBV5-4 | CASSLSRDDEKLFF
TRBV5-1 | CASSLVQGYNEQFF
TRBV2 | CASSELGSGAYEQYF
TRBV30 | CAWRAIMVAEAFF
TRBV18 | CASSGTGGPYSNQPQHF
TRBV10-1 | CASSESGLAEQFF
TRBV6-1 | CASSDRGWLAGSDTQYF
TRBV15 | CATSRAGASLNQPQHF
TRBV11-1 | CASSLRRGASTDTQYF
TRBV28 | CASRPSDRSPNYGYTF
TRBV29-1 | CSVWTGNSYEQYF
TRBV6-6 | CASNLDRFETQYF
TRBV5-6 | CASSLAGVPDTQYF
TRBV7-2 | CASSPPAGGEKLFF
TRBV7-2 | CASSLRIGGTEAFF